The clone carrying this TCR beta chain appeared a few times. What it binds is unknown. With a much larger clone just one base away, this may be a read error. CD8+CD57+ cell expansion had been shown by flow cytometry in patients chosen for sequencing. When blood sampling took place, the patients had received no therapy. This record belongs to a study of CD8+CD57+ T cells in acquired aplastic anemia. As for the study in general: Mean yield of DNA from sorted CD4+ and CD8+ cells was approximately 3 ug. Study outcomes and limitations: Patients and controls had in common twenty-nine CD8+ CDR3 sequences. Patients and healthy controls showed no significant CD8+ Simpson's diversity difference.

Using genomic DNA as the template, TCR beta VDJ and CDR3 profiling was carried out. MiXCR was run by TCRdb on the reads, yielding one entry per CDR3 protein. The sample yields just over 450,000 distinct CDR3 sequences, approximately 32% seen once. Sequenced input: sorted CD4+, CD8+, or CD8+CD57+ T cells (not recorded which) from PBMCs. The clonotype comes from a human donor with aplastic anemia.

The CDR3 bases are TGTGCCATCACGCCGCTCAATTGGGGCTCTGGAGACACCATATATTTT. Protein: CAITPLNWGSGDTIYF. This chain links TRBV10-3 with TRBJ1-3; weak D call: TRBD1 (5 bases). The CDR3 runs to 16 residues. The germline gives CDR1 ENHRY, CDR2 SYGVKD.